This TCR beta chain was sequenced in a study of human T cells and chemical hapten exposure. Study background: 2% DPC applied to an approximately 2 cm by approximately 2 cm arm area sensitized donors. Patch tests applied 0.01% DPC to the upper back, read at 6 days.

The time point was: patch test 3, about 24 weeks after DPC sensitization. Specified treatment: therapeutic diphenylcyclopropenone sensitization with weekly scalp DPC. From germline, CDR1 is SGHTS and CDR2 YDEGEE. Trimming stripped 0 bases from V and 0 bases from J, with 13 bases between. CDR3 size: 17 residues. TCRdb reprocessed the RACE reads with MiXCR, giving one entry per CDR3 protein. The sample consists of about 200,000 distinct CDR3 sequences, roughly a quarter of them appearing once. The sample consisted of whole blood, taken in connection with sensitization to the hapten diphenylcyclopropenone (DPC). The chain uses TRBV5-8 and TRBJ1-5; weak D call: TRBD1 (5 bases). This TCR was sampled from a middle-aged woman with alopecia areata. Some clones in this sample may be carry-over from other donors' samples. The CDR3 spells CASSLGSFGGSNQPQHF. As DNA, the CDR3 is TGTGCCAGCAGCTTGGGATCGTTCGGGGGTAGCAATCAGCCCCAGCATTTT.